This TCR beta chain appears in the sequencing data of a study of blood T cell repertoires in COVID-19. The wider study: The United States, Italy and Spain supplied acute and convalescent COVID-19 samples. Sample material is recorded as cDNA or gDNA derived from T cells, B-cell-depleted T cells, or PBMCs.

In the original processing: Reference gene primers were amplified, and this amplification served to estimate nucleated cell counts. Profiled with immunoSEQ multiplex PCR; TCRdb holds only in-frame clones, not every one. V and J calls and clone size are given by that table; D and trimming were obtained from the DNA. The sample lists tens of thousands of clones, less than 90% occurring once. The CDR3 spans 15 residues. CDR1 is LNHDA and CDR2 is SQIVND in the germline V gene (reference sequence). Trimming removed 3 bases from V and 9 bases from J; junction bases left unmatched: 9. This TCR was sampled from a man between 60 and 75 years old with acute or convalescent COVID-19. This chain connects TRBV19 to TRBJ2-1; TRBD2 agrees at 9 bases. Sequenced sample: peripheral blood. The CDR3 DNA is TGTGCCAGTAGTATGGGTCGCGGGAGGGGGGCTGAGCAGTTCTTC. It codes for CASSMGRGRGAEQFF.